A selection of T cell receptor beta chains follows, all from one sample in a study of OX40 agonist ivuxolimab in advanced cancers. The data were produced by immunoSEQ multiplex PCR, yet TCRdb's version contains in-frame clones alone and is incomplete. The sample includes tens of thousands of clones, about 90% of them seen just once. This specimen consisted of CD4+ or CD8+ T cells sorted from blood, obtained in a trial of the OX40 agonist ivuxolimab. These receptors were collected from an adult with an advanced solid tumor such as melanoma, head and neck, liver or kidney cancer. The CDR3 runs from the conserved cysteine through the conserved F or W. The D gene is left open where the match is weak. Clone size appears in some rows only: once, few, many, or a class for an expanded clone.

j_call,clone_size,d_call,v_call,cdr3_nt,cdr3_aa
TRBJ2-5,NA,TRBD2,TRBV4-2,TGTGCCAGCAGCTCCCTTCCCAGCGGGGGGAACCAAGAGACCCAGTACTTC,CASSSLPSGGNQETQYF
TRBJ1-1,NA,NA,TRBV2,TGTGCCAGCAGGCCCATCGGGGTTGGGACTGAAGCTTTCTTT,CASRPIGVGTEAFF
TRBJ1-1,NA,NA,TRBV19,TGTGCCAGTAACGCAATGAGGGGGGCGCCTGAAGCTTTCTTT,CASNAMRGAPEAFF
TRBJ2-3,NA,TRBD2,TRBV30,TGTGCCTGGAGTGTACAGAGCGGGGGGGCAGGAGATACGCAGTATTTT,CAWSVQSGGAGDTQYF
TRBJ1-4,NA,NA,TRBV12-5,TGTGCTAGTGGTTTAGGGCAGAGCCTCGGGGAAAAACTGTTTTTT,CASGLGQSLGEKLFF
TRBJ2-5,NA,NA,TRBV10-1,TGCGCCAGCCCTCCTAGGGAGACCCAGTACTTC,CASPPRETQYF
TRBJ1-1,once,NA,TRBV30,TGTGCCTGGAGTGTACAACAGAACACTGAAGCTTTCTTT,CAWSVQQNTEAFF
TRBJ1-2,NA,TRBD1,TRBV6-5,TGTGCCAGCAGTTACTTGCCGGGACAGGGGAACTATGGCTACACCTTC,CASSYLPGQGNYGYTF
TRBJ2-6,once,NA,TRBV5-1,TGCGCCAGCAGCCCGCCGGGGGCCGGGGCCAACGTCCTGACTTTC,CASSPPGAGANVLTF
TRBJ1-1,NA,NA,TRBV20-1,TGCAGTGCTAGAGTGGAAGGGGGAGCTTTCTTT,CSARVEGGAFF
TRBJ1-4,NA,NA,TRBV18,TGTGCCAGCTCACCACTCTTAACTAATGAAAAACTGTTTTTT,CASSPLLTNEKLFF
TRBJ2-7,NA,NA,TRBV5-1,TGCGCCAGCAGCTATCGTGGATCCGTACCTCGATACGAGCAGTACTTC,CASSYRGSVPRYEQYF
TRBJ1-1,NA,NA,TRBV19,TGTGCCAGTAGTATCCAGACAGGTGACACTGAAGCTTTCTTT,CASSIQTGDTEAFF
TRBJ1-2,NA,TRBD1,TRBV4-1,TGCGCCAGCAGCCAACAAACGGGACAGGGGGCGGATGGCTACACCTTC,CASSQQTGQGADGYTF
TRBJ1-1,once,TRBD1,TRBV7-8,TGTGCCAGCAGCTTGCGTTACTCAGGGGGCGGGAACACTGAAGCTTTCTTT,CASSLRYSGGGNTEAFF
TRBJ2-3,NA,NA,TRBV9,TGTGCCAGCAGCGTAGTTACGGGCCGCGGAGGGAGCACAGATACGCAGTATTTT,CASSVVTGRGGSTDTQYF
TRBJ2-3,NA,TRBD2,TRBV6-1,TGTGCCAGCGGCCTGGGCGGGGGTAGCACAGATACGCAGTATTTT,CASGLGGGSTDTQYF